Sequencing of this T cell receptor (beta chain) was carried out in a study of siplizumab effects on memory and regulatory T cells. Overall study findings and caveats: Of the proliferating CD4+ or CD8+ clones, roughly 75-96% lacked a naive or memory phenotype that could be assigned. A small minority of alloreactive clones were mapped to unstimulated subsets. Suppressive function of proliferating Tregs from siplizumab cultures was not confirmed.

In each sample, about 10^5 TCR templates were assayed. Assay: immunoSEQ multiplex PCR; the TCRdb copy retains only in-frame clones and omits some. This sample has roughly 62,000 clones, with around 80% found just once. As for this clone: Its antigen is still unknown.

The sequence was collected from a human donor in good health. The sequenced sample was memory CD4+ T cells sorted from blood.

The CDR3 coding sequence is TGTGCCAGCAGCTCCGACGGGGGCAATCAGCCCCAGCATTTT. Its translation is CASSSDGGNQPQHF. The J gene is TRBJ1-5, the V gene TRBV7-9; D unclear. V lost 4 bases, J lost 2 bases, and 9 bases lay in between. Germline assignment: CDR1 SEHNR and CDR2 FQNEAQ (reference sequence). This CDR3 is 14 amino acids long.